These 25 T cell receptor beta chains originate from one sample sequenced in a study of T-cell memory formation after mild COVID-19. TCRdb processed the 5' RACE reads anew with MiXCR; each CDR3 protein has one entry. The sample lists hundreds of thousands of distinct CDR3 sequences, less than 25% occurring once. The sequencing input was PBMCs or a T cell subset sorted from them (not recorded which). All receptors derive from an adult woman who had mild COVID-19 (a few samples of this study predate the infection). Cell type and time point are not known.

This clonotype was recorded a few times. The rearrangement links TRBV7-6 to TRBJ2-7, with 8 bases fitting TRBD1. CDR3 length: 15 residues. CDR1 is SGHVS, CDR2 FNYEAQ, per germline. V lost 3 bases to trimming and J lost 6 bases; unmatched junction nucleotides: 10. The CDR3 DNA sequence: TGTGCCAGCAGCTTGACAGGGGCGTTCTTGTCCGAGCAGTACTTC. It yields the protein CASSLTGAFLSEQYF. The entire variable domain, with the rest obtained from reference TRBV7-6 and TRBJ2-7, is as follows: GAGVSQSPRYKVTKRGQDVALRCDPISGHVSLYWYRQALGQGPEFLTYFNYEAQQDKSGLPNDRFSAERPEGSISTLTIQRTEQRDSAMYRCASSLTGAFLSEQYFGPGTRLTVT.

This rearrangement joins TRBV10-3 to TRBJ2-7; 7 bases line up with TRBD1. The CDR3 is made up of 17 amino acids. Germline CDR1 is ENHRY and CDR2 is SYGVKD. The V gene end was trimmed by 3 bases and the J gene end by 2 bases; junction bases not matched to a gene: 13. In DNA, the CDR3 is TGTGCCATCAGTGACTGGGACAGTGGAACACTTCCCTACGAGCAGTACTTC. Translated, it gives CAISDWDSGTLPYEQYF.

The rearrangement links TRBV11-1 to TRBJ2-1, with 10 bases fitting TRBD1. This CDR3 is built from 16 residues. Trimming at V came to 1 base and at J to 6 bases, leaving 6 bases not matched to a gene. Germline V gives CDR1 SGHAT, CDR2 FQDESV (reference sequence). CDR3: CASSLGGTGAFNEQFF. The CDR3 DNA follows: TGTGCCAGCAGCTTAGGAGGGACAGGGGCGTTCAATGAGCAGTTCTTC.

The sample holds a few counts of this clonotype. V gene TRBV2 combines with J gene TRBJ2-1; TRBD2 is a possible D gene (6 bases). This CDR3 has 16 residues. Trimming stripped 1 base from V and 2 bases from J, with 12 bases between. Germline CDR1 SNHLY, CDR2 FYNNEI. The CDR3 sequence: CASSEEAGRAYNEQFF. DNA of the CDR3: TGTGCCAGCAGTGAAGAAGCGGGTCGGGCCTACAATGAGCAGTTCTTC.

This clonotype was seen only a few times. The genes are TRBV27 and TRBJ1-4; TRBD1 agrees at 9 bases. J gave up 12 bases and V 4 bases, and 9 bases lay outside the gene matches. The CDR3 has 14 residues. Per the germline V gene, CDR1 is MNHEY and CDR2 is SMNVEV (reference sequence). This CDR3 is CASSSGQGTVELFF. CDR3 in DNA: TGTGCCAGCAGTTCCGGACAGGGGACGGTGGAACTGTTTTTT.

The chain is built from TRBV9 and TRBJ2-1, with 8 bases fitting TRBD2. The germline CDR1 and CDR2 sequences are SGDLS and YYNGEE. This CDR3 has 14 residues. V lost 3 bases and J lost 8; bases outside the gene matches: 7. Here the CDR3 DNA reads TGTGCCAGCAGCGCCGGGACTAGTTCCCATGAGCAGTTCTTC. Protein sequence: CASSAGTSSHEQFF.

The chain uses TRBV20-1 and TRBJ2-2, with D possibly being TRBD1 or TRBD2 (5 bases each). Trimming took 5 bases from V and 3 from J, leaving 37 bases between them. Germline-derived CDR1 and CDR2 are DFQATT and SNEGSKA (reference sequence). CDR3 length: 22 amino acids. DNA of the CDR3: TGCAGTGCTGTGATCCCCCTGCTCAACCGGACATCAGGGCCGCGGGACACCGGGGAGCTGTTTTTT. Its protein product is CSAVIPLLNRTSGPRDTGELFF.

This clonotype showed up just once. The rearrangement joins TRBV5-6 to TRBJ1-4, with 7 bases identical to TRBD1. The CDR3 contains 16 residues. The J segment lost 1 base and the V segment lost 3 bases, leaving 6 bases of the junction unmatched. CDR1 is SGHDT, CDR2 YYEEEE, per germline. As DNA, the CDR3 is TGTGCCAGCAGCTCCGGTCCAGGGGGAACTAATGAAAAACTGTTTTTT. It is translated as CASSSGPGGTNEKLFF.

The genes are TRBV7-8 and TRBJ2-3; D ambiguous. This CDR3 spans 11 amino acids. Germline V gene lookup returns CDR1 SGHVS and CDR2 FQNEAQ. V lost 2 bases and J lost 10, with 7 bases in between. CDR3 amino acids: CASSLYGPQYF. As DNA, the CDR3 is TGTGCCAGCAGCTTATACGGTCCGCAGTATTTT. Complete variable domain (other parts from reference TRBV7-8 and TRBJ2-3): GAGVSQSPRYKVAKRGQDVALRCDPISGHVSLFWYQQALGQGPEFLTYFQNEAQLDKSGLPSDRFFAERPEGSVSTLKIQRTQQEDSAVYLCASSLYGPQYFGPGTRLTVL.

J is TRBJ2-3 and V is TRBV12-3 or TRBV12-4; D possibly matches TRBD1 or TRBD2 (5 bases each). CDR3 length: 13 amino acids. Deletions cut 5 bases from V and 7 bases from J, with 13 bases between. CDR3 loop: CASSQGWGNTQYF. Written as DNA, the CDR3 is TGTGCCAGCAGTCAAGGGTGGGGGAATACGCAGTATTTT.

The chain uses TRBV4-2 and TRBJ2-2; D unclear. Deletions cut 0 bases from V and 1 base from J, with 6 bases between. CDR1 is LGHNA, CDR2 YNFKEQ, per germline. There are 15 residues in the CDR3. The CDR3 nucleotides read TGTGCCAGCAGCCAAGAGCAGCTGAACACCGGGGAGCTGTTTTTT. Amino acid sequence: CASSQEQLNTGELFF.

V is TRBV4-2 and J is TRBJ2-7, with 13 nucleotides matching TRBD2. Germline values: CDR1 LGHNA, CDR2 YNFKEQ. The V and J ends lost 4 bases and 0 bases, in that order; junction bases with no gene match: 12. The CDR3 is 19 amino acids. The CDR3, as DNA: TGTGCCAGCAGCCCCCTTCCTTGGACTAGCGGGAGCCCCTCCTACGAGCAGTACTTC. Protein product: CASSPLPWTSGSPSYEQYF.

This clonotype was observed many times. The chain joins TRBV28 to TRBJ1-3; perhaps TRBD1 as D (6 bases). This CDR3 has 18 residues. The germline CDR1 and CDR2 sequences are MDHEN and SYDVKM. V was clipped by 1 base and J by 3 bases, with 19 bases between them. The CDR3 protein is CASSLSTGLGSLGNTIYF. As DNA, the CDR3 is TGTGCCAGCAGTTTATCCACAGGGCTAGGTTCACTTGGAAACACCATATATTTT.

This clonotype was seen only a few times. This CDR3 is CATSDGPAPTQYF. CDR3 in DNA: TGTGCCACCAGTGACGGGCCCGCGCCTACGCAGTATTTT. V and J are TRBV24-1 and TRBJ2-3; D gene unclear. V lost 4 bases to trimming and J lost 8 bases, with 12 bases between them. Germline-derived CDR1 and CDR2 are KGHDR and SFDVKD. The CDR3 is 13 amino acids.

This clonotype appeared a few times. The chain has TRBV7-3 and TRBJ2-3; 8 bases fit TRBD2. CDR1 is SGHTA and CDR2 is FQGTGA in the germline V gene. There are 16 residues in the CDR3. V shed 1 base and J 6 bases; nucleotides not matched to a gene: 9. Written as DNA, the CDR3 is TGTGCCAGCAGCTTAATGTTGGCGGGGGGAGGGGATACGCAGTATTTT. Its translation is CASSLMLAGGGDTQYF.

This clonotype was recorded a few times. The chain recombines TRBV7-6 with TRBJ2-1; 7 nucleotides align to TRBD2. CDR3 size: 19 residues. V gave up 2 bases and J gave up 3 bases; unmatched junction bases: 16. Germline V gives CDR1 SGHVS, CDR2 FNYEAQ. CDR3 sequence (DNA): TGTGCCAGCAGCTTAATGGACGGGGTCCGGCGGGAGATCTACAATGAGCAGTTCTTC. The encoded protein is CASSLMDGVRREIYNEQFF.

This clonotype was counted a few times. This chain uses TRBV6-2 or TRBV6-3 with TRBJ2-3; no clear D gene. This CDR3 spans 13 amino acids. The germline V gene encodes CDR1 MNHEY and CDR2 SVGEGT. V shed 0 bases and J shed 4 bases, with 5 bases lying between them. CDR3 in amino acids: CASSYSSPDTQYF. CDR3 nucleotides: TGTGCCAGCAGTTACTCGTCCCCAGATACGCAGTATTTT.

Only a few counts were recorded for this clonotype. The V gene is TRBV2, the J gene TRBJ2-7, with 12 bases that match TRBD2. The CDR3 runs to 15 residues. The J segment lost 4 bases and the V segment lost 2 bases, leaving 3 bases of the junction unmatched. The V gene's germline CDR1 is SNHLY and CDR2 FYNNEI. CDR3 bases: TGTGCCAGCAGTGAAATGACTAGCGGGAGATACGAGCAGTACTTC. Encoded protein: CASSEMTSGRYEQYF.

The genes are TRBV12-3 or TRBV12-4 and TRBJ2-1; TRBD1 matches at 7 bases. This CDR3 has 14 amino acids. The J segment lost 7 bases and the V segment lost 4 bases, leaving 7 bases of the junction unmatched. The CDR3 nucleotides read TGTGCCAGCAGTTCCGGACAGGCCTTGAATGAGCAGTTCTTC. Translating gives CASSSGQALNEQFF.

In this sample, this clonotype turned up a few times. This chain uses TRBV12-3 or TRBV12-4 with TRBJ1-1; 7 bases align to TRBD1. This CDR3 contains 13 residues. V dropped 6 bases and J dropped 3; count of bases not matched to a gene: 4. CDR3 coding DNA: TGTGCCAGCAGACCCACAGGGGACACTGAAGCTTTCTTT. It translates to CASRPTGDTEAFF.

The CDR3 DNA reads as TGTGCCAGCAGCCCAGGGACTAAGAATGCCGGGGAGCTGTTTTTT. Amino acids: CASSPGTKNAGELFF. V gene TRBV7-6 combines with J gene TRBJ2-2; 7 nucleotides agree with TRBD2. The CDR3 length is 15 residues. Germline V lookup: CDR1 SGHVS, CDR2 FNYEAQ. J gave up 6 bases and V 5 bases, and 9 bases lay outside the gene matches. Full variable domain (rest looked up from reference TRBV7-6 and TRBJ2-2): GAGVSQSPRYKVTKRGQDVALRCDPISGHVSLYWYRQALGQGPEFLTYFNYEAQQDKSGLPNDRFSAERPEGSISTLTIQRTEQRDSAMYRCASSPGTKNAGELFFGEGSRLTVL.

This chain uses TRBV18 with TRBJ2-1; 14 nucleotides match TRBD2. Trimming removed 5 bases from V and 6 bases from J; junction bases left unmatched: 9. CDR1 is KGHSH, CDR2 LQKENI, per germline. The length of the CDR3 is 17 residues. The DNA for the CDR3 is TGTGCCAGCTCATCCCGACTAGCGGGGGGGCTAATCAATGAGCAGTTCTTC. It is translated as CASSSRLAGGLINEQFF.

The chain joins TRBV7-2 to TRBJ2-5; tentative D call: TRBD2 (6 bases). The CDR3 sequence is 15 residues long. Germline values: CDR1 SGHTA, CDR2 FQGNSA. Trimming removed 1 base from V and 0 bases from J, with 9 bases in between. Here the CDR3 reads CASSLVAGNQETQYF. The CDR3 DNA is TGTGCCAGCAGCTTAGTTGCGGGAAACCAAGAGACCCAGTACTTC.

The sample holds a few counts of this clonotype. This chain connects TRBV3-1 to TRBJ2-7, with D hard to call. CDR1 and CDR2 (germline): LGHDT, YNNKEL (reference sequence). Trimming cost V 0 bases and J 3 bases, with 9 bases left between them. This CDR3 has 14 amino acids. DNA of the CDR3: TGTGCCAGCAGCCAAGATAGGGCCAGCTACGAGCAGTACTTC. Translated, it gives CASSQDRASYEQYF.

This clonotype came up a few times. The chain joins TRBV18 to TRBJ2-5, with D perhaps matching TRBD2 (5 bases). V was cut by 3 bases and J by 5 bases, with 16 bases left in between. Germline CDR1 reads KGHSH; CDR2 reads LQKENI. The CDR3 runs to 15 residues. CDR3 bases: TGTGCCAGCTCACCCCACCCGGCTAGCACGGAGACCCAGTACTTC. Translation gives CASSPHPASTETQYF.